These 22 T cell receptor beta chains were all obtained from the same sample, sequenced in a study of regulatory and conventional T cells in RAG deficiency. The method was immunoSEQ multiplex PCR; TCRdb's version includes in-frame clones alone and lacks a portion of them. The sample comprises some 6,100 clones, roughly 90% of which are singletons, and about 45% rests with the top ten. The material sequenced was CD8+ T cells sorted from blood. These receptors were obtained from a human donor with RAG deficiency presenting as severe combined immunodeficiency.

The rearrangement links TRBV11-1 to TRBJ2-3, with D possibly TRBD1 on 6 matching bases. Germline loops: CDR1 SGHAT, CDR2 FQDESV (reference sequence). CDR3 length: 15 amino acids. V lost 1 base, J lost 3 bases, and 11 bases lay in between. DNA for the CDR3: TGTGCCAGCAGCTTAGATTGGGGGCGTACAGATACGCAGTATTTT. Protein: CASSLDWGRTDTQYF.

This clone occurred once. V is TRBV9 and J is TRBJ2-3, with D possibly TRBD1 on 5 matching bases. The germline V and J ends were trimmed by 0 bases and 3 bases, with 11 bases remaining between them. CDR1 is SGDLS, CDR2 YYNGEE, per germline. The CDR3 extends over 15 amino acids. Here the CDR3 reads CASSVALTGTDTQYF. As DNA, the CDR3 is TGTGCCAGCAGCGTAGCACTAACAGGAACAGATACGCAGTATTTT.

The chain links TRBV27 to TRBJ1-1; D gene unclear. The germline CDR1 and CDR2 sequences are MNHEY and SMNVEV (reference sequence). Trimming removed 1 base from V and 4 bases from J, with 7 bases in between. This CDR3 comprises 13 residues. The CDR3 nucleotides read TGTGCCAGCAGTTTATATCTAACCACTGAAGCTTTCTTT. Translated, it gives CASSLYLTTEAFF.

The rearrangement links TRBV18 to TRBJ2-7; 9 bases map to TRBD1. Per germline, CDR1 KGHSH and CDR2 LQKENI. Losses at the gene ends were 6 bases for V and 2 bases for J; bases not matched to a gene: 8. The CDR3 sequence is 15 residues long. This CDR3 reads CASSSPGQGTYEQYF. CDR3 in DNA: TGTGCCAGCTCCAGTCCGGGACAGGGTACCTACGAGCAGTACTTC.

The CDR3 protein is CASSYGSLTDTQYF. CDR3 sequence (DNA): TGTGCCAGCAGTTACGGGAGCCTAACAGATACGCAGTATTTT. The chain links TRBV27 to TRBJ2-3, with D perhaps matching TRBD2 (6 bases). The CDR3 sequence is 14 residues long. The germline V gene encodes CDR1 MNHEY and CDR2 SMNVEV (reference sequence). The ends were cut back, 4 bases at V and 3 bases at J, with 11 bases in the middle.

The J gene is TRBJ2-3, the V gene TRBV19; the D gene is possibly TRBD1 (5 bases). Germline V gene lookup returns CDR1 LNHDA and CDR2 SQIVND (reference sequence). Between the trimmed V and J ends, which lost 3 bases and 3 bases, there was a span of 13 bases. The CDR3 is 15 residues long. CDR3 amino acids: CASSILGRVTDTQYF. The CDR3 region has the DNA TGTGCCAGTAGTATTCTCGGCAGGGTGACAGATACGCAGTATTTT. The full variable domain, rest sourced from reference TRBV19 and TRBJ2-3, is DGGITQSPKYLFRKEGQNVTLSCEQNLNHDAMYWYRQDPGQGLRLIYYSQIVNDFQKGDIAEGYSVSREKKESFPLTVTSAQKNPTAFYLCASSILGRVTDTQYFGPGTRLTVL.

The gene calls are TRBV20-1 and TRBJ1-1; D remains ambiguous. V lost 3 bases to trimming and J lost 5 bases, with 4 bases between them. Germline V gene lookup returns CDR1 DFQATT and CDR2 SNEGSKA (reference sequence). This CDR3 spans 10 amino acids. DNA of the CDR3: TGCAGTGCTAGGTGGACTGAAGCTTTCTTT. It encodes CSARWTEAFF.

CDR3 in amino acids: CASSVTSGTDTQYF. The CDR3 coding sequence is TGTGCCAGCAGTGTGACTAGCGGGACAGATACGCAGTATTTT. The chain employs TRBV27 and TRBJ2-3; TRBD2 matches at 10 bases. Germline V gene sequence: CDR1 MNHEY, CDR2 SMNVEV (reference sequence). The V segment lost 5 bases and the J segment 3 bases; nucleotides outside the gene matches: 2. The CDR3 has 14 amino acids.

The chain is built from TRBV27 and TRBJ2-7; tentatively, D is TRBD2 (6 bases). CDR1 is MNHEY, CDR2 SMNVEV, per germline (reference sequence). Trimming took off 5 bases at V and 0 bases at J, with 17 bases between the two ends. The CDR3 is made up of 16 amino acids. CDR3 amino acids: CASSTSPPGSSYEQYF. CDR3 DNA sequence: TGTGCCAGCAGTACTTCTCCCCCCGGGAGCTCCTACGAGCAGTACTTC.

The chain uses TRBV15 and TRBJ2-5, with TRBD2 matching 7 bases. CDR1 and CDR2 (germline): LNHNV, YYDKDF (reference sequence). CDR3 length equals 14 residues. V dropped 7 bases and J dropped 5; count of bases not matched to a gene: 10. The DNA of the CDR3 is TGTGCCACCACGGGGGGTGGCACGCAGGAGACCCAGTACTTC. Translation: CATTGGGTQETQYF.

The chain combines TRBV19 with TRBJ2-7, with 10 bases lining up with TRBD1. Losses at the gene ends were 2 bases for V and 4 bases for J; bases not matched to a gene: 5. CDR1 and CDR2 (germline): LNHDA, SQIVND (reference sequence). The CDR3 has 15 amino acids. CDR3 loop: CASSISDRGFYEQYF. CDR3 nucleotides: TGTGCCAGTAGTATATCGGACAGGGGGTTTTACGAGCAGTACTTC.

The J gene is TRBJ1-5, the V gene TRBV7-2; no clear D gene. This CDR3 region has 13 residues. Trimming cost V 3 bases and J 2 bases, with 5 bases left between them. Germline V gene data show CDR1 as SGHTA and CDR2 as FQGNSA. The CDR3 here is CASSFGGNQPQHF. Here the CDR3 DNA reads TGTGCCAGCAGCTTCGGTGGCAATCAGCCCCAGCATTTT.

The chain joins TRBV7-2 to TRBJ2-3; 10 nucleotides agree with TRBD2. Germline V gene sequence: CDR1 SGHTA, CDR2 FQGNSA. This CDR3 has 17 residues. Trimming took 5 bases from V and 2 from J; bases not matched to a gene: 10. The CDR3 sequence is CASSPELAGVTTDTQYF. In nucleotides, the CDR3 is TGTGCCAGCAGCCCAGAGCTAGCGGGAGTAACCACAGATACGCAGTATTTT.

This chain connects TRBV13 to TRBJ2-5, with 9 bases lining up with TRBD1. V trimming: 2 bases; J trimming: 5 bases; junction bases outside the gene matches: 6. Germline-derived CDR1 and CDR2 are PRHDT and FYEKMQ (reference sequence). The CDR3 contains 15 residues. The CDR3 sequence is CASSLRDRAWETQYF. For the CDR3, the DNA is TGTGCCAGCAGCTTAAGGGACAGGGCTTGGGAGACCCAGTACTTC.

The chain is built from TRBV27 and TRBJ2-7; perhaps TRBD2 as D (5 bases). The CDR3 has 13 amino acids. V lost 5 bases to trimming and J lost 0 bases, with 8 bases between them. The germline V gene encodes CDR1 MNHEY and CDR2 SMNVEV (reference sequence). The DNA for the CDR3 is TGTGCCAGCAGTCCGGCGGGCTCCTACGAGCAGTACTTC. Translated: CASSPAGSYEQYF.

The V gene is TRBV9, the J gene TRBJ2-2; tentatively, D is TRBD1 or TRBD2 (5 bases each). The CDR3 covers 16 residues. The germline gives CDR1 SGDLS, CDR2 YYNGEE. With 5 bases removed from V and 0 bases from J, the gap between germline ends came to 14 bases. The CDR3: CASRGTTAPNTGELFF. CDR3 nucleotides: TGTGCCAGCAGGGGGACGACAGCGCCGAACACCGGGGAGCTGTTTTTT.

The rearrangement joins TRBV27 to TRBJ2-5, with D perhaps TRBD1 (6 bases). V dropped 4 bases and J dropped 2 bases, with 11 bases sitting between them. The germline V gene encodes CDR1 MNHEY and CDR2 SMNVEV (reference sequence). The CDR3 has 14 amino acids. CDR3: CASSSIDRQETQYF. The DNA of the CDR3 is TGTGCCAGCAGTTCAATCGACAGGCAAGAGACCCAGTACTTC.

The chain uses TRBV7-2 and TRBJ2-7; 9 nucleotides match TRBD2. V lost 5 bases, J lost 1 base, and 3 bases stayed unmatched. CDR3 length equals 14 residues. Germline V gene lookup returns CDR1 SGHTA and CDR2 FQGNSA. CDR3 residues: CASSISGSSYEQYF. The CDR3 bases are TGTGCCAGCAGCATTAGCGGGAGTTCCTACGAGCAGTACTTC.

This chain joins TRBV4-1 and TRBJ2-1, with 7 bases fitting TRBD1. The CDR3 runs 13 residues. Germline CDR1 reads MGHRA; CDR2 reads YSYEKL. The ends lost 2 bases at V and 6 bases at J; junction bases unmatched: 1. CDR3 sequence: CASSQSGGNEQFF. In DNA form, the CDR3 reads TGCGCCAGCAGCCAATCAGGGGGCAATGAGCAGTTCTTC.

The chain recombines TRBV19 with TRBJ1-1; 7 bases align to TRBD1. J gave up 1 base and V 4 bases, and 0 bases lay outside the gene matches. Germline assignment: CDR1 LNHDA and CDR2 SQIVND (reference sequence). The CDR3 extends over 13 amino acids. The CDR3 sequence is CASSTGGNTEAFF. CDR3 DNA: TGTGCCAGTAGTACAGGGGGGAACACTGAAGCTTTCTTT.

The chain uses TRBV4-1 and TRBJ2-1; 11 bases match TRBD1. Germline V gene data show CDR1 as MGHRA and CDR2 as YSYEKL. This CDR3 has 16 residues. The V gene end was trimmed by 2 bases and the J gene end by 7 bases; junction bases not matched to a gene: 7. The CDR3 region is CASSQIRTGGRNEQFF. The CDR3 DNA is TGCGCCAGCAGCCAAATCCGGACAGGGGGCCGGAATGAGCAGTTCTTC.

Worth noting for this clone: Its ends do not fully match the called genes, so a read error is possible. The chain has TRBV28 and TRBJ2-6; D might be TRBD1 (5 bases). Looked up from germline, CDR1 is MDHEN and CDR2 is SYDVKM. The CDR3 runs 14 residues. The CDR3 DNA reads TGTGCCAGCAGTCTTGAATCTGGGGCCAACATCCTGACTTTC. Translation: CASSLESGANILTF.